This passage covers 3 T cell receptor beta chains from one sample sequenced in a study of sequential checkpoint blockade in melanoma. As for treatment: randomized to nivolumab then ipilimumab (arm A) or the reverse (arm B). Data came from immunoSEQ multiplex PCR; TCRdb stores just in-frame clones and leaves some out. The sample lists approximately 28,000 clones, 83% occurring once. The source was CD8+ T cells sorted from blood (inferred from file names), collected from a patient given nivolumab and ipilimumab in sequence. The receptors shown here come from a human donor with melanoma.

This CDR3 is CASNWGEDTDTQYF. DNA for the CDR3: TGTGCCAGCAACTGGGGGGAAGACACAGATACGCAGTATTTT. The rearrangement uses TRBV28 and TRBJ2-3; D is possibly TRBD2 (6 bases). The V gene lost 7 bases and the J gene lost 2 bases, with 13 bases spanning the gap. Looked up from germline, CDR1 is MDHEN and CDR2 is SYDVKM. The CDR3 contains 14 residues.

The CDR3 loop is CASSPGTGVTDTQYF. The CDR3 bases are TGTGCCAGCAGTCCCGGGACAGGGGTCACAGATACGCAGTATTTT. The rearrangement uses TRBV28 and TRBJ2-3, with 10 positions matching TRBD1. V lost 5 bases, J lost 2 bases, and 4 bases stayed unmatched. The CDR3 sequence is 15 residues long. Germline lookup yields CDR1 MDHEN and CDR2 SYDVKM. Filled out from reference TRBV28 and TRBJ2-3, the complete variable domain reads DVKVTQSSRYLVKRTGEKVFLECVQDMDHENMFWYRQDPGLGLRLIYFSYDVKMKEKGDIPEGYSVSREKKERFSLILESASTNQTSMYLCASSPGTGVTDTQYFGPGTRLTVL.

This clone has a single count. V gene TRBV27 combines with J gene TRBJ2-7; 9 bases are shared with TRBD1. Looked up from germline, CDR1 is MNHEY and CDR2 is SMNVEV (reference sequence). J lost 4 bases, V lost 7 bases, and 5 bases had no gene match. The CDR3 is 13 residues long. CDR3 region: CASTQGQGYEQYF. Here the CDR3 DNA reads TGTGCCAGCACCCAGGGACAGGGTTACGAGCAGTACTTC.